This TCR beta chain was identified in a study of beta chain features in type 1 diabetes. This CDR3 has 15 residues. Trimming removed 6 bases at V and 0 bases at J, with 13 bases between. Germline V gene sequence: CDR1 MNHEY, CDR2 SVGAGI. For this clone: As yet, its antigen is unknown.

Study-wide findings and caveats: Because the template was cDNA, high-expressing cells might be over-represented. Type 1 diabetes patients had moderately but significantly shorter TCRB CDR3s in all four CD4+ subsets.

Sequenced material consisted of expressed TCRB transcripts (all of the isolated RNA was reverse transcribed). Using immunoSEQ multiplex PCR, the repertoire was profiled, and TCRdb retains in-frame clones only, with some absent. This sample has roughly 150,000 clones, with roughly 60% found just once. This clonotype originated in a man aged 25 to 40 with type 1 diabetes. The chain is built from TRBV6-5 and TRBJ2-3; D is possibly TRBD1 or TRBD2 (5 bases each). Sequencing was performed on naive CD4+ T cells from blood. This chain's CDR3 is CASRTGALSTDTQYF. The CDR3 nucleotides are TGTGCCAGCAGAACCGGGGCGCTGAGCACAGATACGCAGTATTTT.